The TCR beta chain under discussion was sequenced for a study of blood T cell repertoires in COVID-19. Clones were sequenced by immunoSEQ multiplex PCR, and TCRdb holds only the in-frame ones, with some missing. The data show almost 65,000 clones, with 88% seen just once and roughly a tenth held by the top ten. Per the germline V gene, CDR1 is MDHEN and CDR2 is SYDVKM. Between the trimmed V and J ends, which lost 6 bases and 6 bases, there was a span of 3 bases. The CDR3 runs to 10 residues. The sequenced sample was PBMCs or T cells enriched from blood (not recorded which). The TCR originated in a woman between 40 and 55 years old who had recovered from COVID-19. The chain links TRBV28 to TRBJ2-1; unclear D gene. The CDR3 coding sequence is TGTGCCAGCAGCGGCAATGAGCAGTTCTTC. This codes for CASSGNEQFF.